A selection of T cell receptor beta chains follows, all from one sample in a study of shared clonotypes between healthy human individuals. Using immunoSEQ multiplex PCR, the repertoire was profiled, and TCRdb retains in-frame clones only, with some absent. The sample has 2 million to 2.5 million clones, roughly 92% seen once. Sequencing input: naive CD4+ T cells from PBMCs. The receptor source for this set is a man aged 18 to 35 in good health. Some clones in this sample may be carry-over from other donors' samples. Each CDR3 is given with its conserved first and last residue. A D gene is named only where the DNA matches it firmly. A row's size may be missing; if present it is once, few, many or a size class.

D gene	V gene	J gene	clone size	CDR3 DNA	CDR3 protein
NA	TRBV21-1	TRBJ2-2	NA	TGTGCCAGCAGCAAAGACGGGCGACAGGGGAGGAACACCGGGGAGCTGTTTTTT	CASSKDGRQGRNTGELFF
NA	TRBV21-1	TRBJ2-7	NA	TGTGCCAGCTCCCTCAACGCTCTCTACGAGCAGTACTTC	CASSLNALYEQYF
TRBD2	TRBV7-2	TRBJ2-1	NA	TGTGCCAGCAGCTTAGTATGGGCTAGCGGGAGGCCCCACAATGAGCAGTTCTTC	CASSLVWASGRPHNEQFF
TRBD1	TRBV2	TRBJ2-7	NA	TGTGCCAGCCGGGACAGGGCTGACGAGCAGTACTTC	CASRDRADEQYF
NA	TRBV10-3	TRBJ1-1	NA	TGTGCCATCAGTGAGTCGAGGGGCGCGAACACTGAAGCTTTCTTT	CAISESRGANTEAFF
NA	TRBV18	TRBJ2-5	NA	TGTGCCAGCTCACCTGGTACTGGGATTGGGGAGACCCAGTACTTC	CASSPGTGIGETQYF
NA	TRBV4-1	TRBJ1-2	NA	TGCGCCAGCAGCCAATCGGGGAGGGGATGGGGCTATGGCTACACCTTC	CASSQSGRGWGYGYTF
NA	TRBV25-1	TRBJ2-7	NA	TGTGCCAGCAGTGAATCTCACAGGGGTGCGGGGTCCTACGAGCAGTACTTC	CASSESHRGAGSYEQYF
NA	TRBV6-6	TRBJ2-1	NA	TGTGCCAGCAGTCAGGGTATTAATGAGCAGTTCTTC	CASSQGINEQFF
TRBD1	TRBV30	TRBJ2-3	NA	TGTGCCTGGACCCCGGGGAGGACAGGGAGAACTGATACGCAGTATTTT	CAWTPGRTGRTDTQYF
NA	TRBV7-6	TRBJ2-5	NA	TGTGCCAGCAGCTTAGGGTCTGCGACCCAAGAGACCCAGTACTTC	CASSLGSATQETQYF
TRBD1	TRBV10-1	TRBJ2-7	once	TGCGCCAGCTCCCTCCGGACAGGGAAGAACGAGCAGTACTTC	CASSLRTGKNEQYF
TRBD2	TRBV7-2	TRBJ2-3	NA	TGTGCCAGCAGCCCGGGGACTAGCGGGGATTCAGATACGCAGTATTTT	CASSPGTSGDSDTQYF
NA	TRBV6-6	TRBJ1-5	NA	TGTGCCAGCAGTTACTCCTCGGGGCCCTTGCAGCATTTT	CASSYSSGPLQHF
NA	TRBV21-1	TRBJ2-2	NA	TGTGCCAGCAGCAAAGAGGCCCGGATAGAATACACCGGGGAGCTGTTTTTT	CASSKEARIEYTGELFF
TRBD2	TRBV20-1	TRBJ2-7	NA	TGCAGTGCTAGCGGGAGGGCCGAGCAGTACTTC	CSASGRAEQYF
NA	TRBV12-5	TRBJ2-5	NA	TGTGCTAGTGGTTTGGTAGGGGGAGAGACCCAGTACTTC	CASGLVGGETQYF
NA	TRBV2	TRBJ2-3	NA	TGTGCCAGCAGTGTGCCGCCGGACTCTAGCACAGATACGCAGTATTTT	CASSVPPDSSTDTQYF
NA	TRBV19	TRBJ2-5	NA	TGTGCCAGTAGTATGACGGTCAGAGGCGTTGGTCAAGAGACCCAGTACTTC	CASSMTVRGVGQETQYF
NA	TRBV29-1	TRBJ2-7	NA	TGCAGCGCGGGACCGGACCTCTACGAGCAGTACTTC	CSAGPDLYEQYF
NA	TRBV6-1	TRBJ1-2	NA	TGTGCCAGCAGCCCAGGGTGGGGGACTGGCTACACCTTC	CASSPGWGTGYTF
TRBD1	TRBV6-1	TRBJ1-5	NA	TGTGCCAGCAGGAATGGACAGGGGGTACATCAGCCCCAGCATTTT	CASRNGQGVHQPQHF
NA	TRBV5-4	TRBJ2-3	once	TGTGCCAGCAGCTTACGGCAGTACACAGATACGCAGTATTTT	CASSLRQYTDTQYF
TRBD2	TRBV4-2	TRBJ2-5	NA	TGTGCCAGCAGCCAAGGACTTGGGCGGGGGGAGACCCAGTACTTC	CASSQGLGRGETQYF
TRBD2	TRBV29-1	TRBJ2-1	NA	TGCAGCGTGTCGGGACTAGCATACAATGAGCAGTTCTTC	CSVSGLAYNEQFF
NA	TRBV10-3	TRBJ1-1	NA	TGTGCCATCAGTGACAGGGTTTGGACTGAAGCTTTCTTT	CAISDRVWTEAFF
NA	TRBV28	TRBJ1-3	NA	TGTGCCAGCAGTCTGCACCGGGACGGAGGAAACACCATATATTTT	CASSLHRDGGNTIYF
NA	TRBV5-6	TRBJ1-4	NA	TGTGCCAGCAGCCCCCCGGGAAACAGGGATGGAAAACTGTTTTTT	CASSPPGNRDGKLFF
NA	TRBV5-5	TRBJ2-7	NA	TGTGCCAGCAGCTTGGGGCAGGGGGGGAGCTACGAGCAGTACTTC	CASSLGQGGSYEQYF
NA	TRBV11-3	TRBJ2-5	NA	TGTGCCAGCAGCTCCGGCCTCCAAGAGACCCAGTACTTC	CASSSGLQETQYF
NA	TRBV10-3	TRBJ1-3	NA	TGTGCCATCCTCGGGGCGTCCTCTGGAAACACCATATATTTT	CAILGASSGNTIYF
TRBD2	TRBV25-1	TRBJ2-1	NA	TGTGCCAGCGGTCTAGCGGGAGTCAATGAGCAGTTCTTC	CASGLAGVNEQFF
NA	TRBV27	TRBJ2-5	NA	TGTGCCAGCGGGCCAAGCAAGACCCAGTACTTC	CASGPSKTQYF
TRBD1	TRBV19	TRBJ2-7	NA	TGTGCCAGTCACAGGGGGCGAAGCGGGGACTCCTACGAGCAGTACTTC	CASHRGRSGDSYEQYF
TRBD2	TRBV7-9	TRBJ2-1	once	TGTGCCAGCAGCCCGCGGGAGGGGCGGAACAATGAGCAGTTCTTC	CASSPREGRNNEQFF
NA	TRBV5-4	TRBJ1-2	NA	TGTGCCAGCAGCGTGGCAGCCACCTATGGCTACACCTTC	CASSVAATYGYTF
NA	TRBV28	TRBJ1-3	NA	TGTGCCAGCAGTGCGGGACGTGGATCTGGAAACACCATATATTTT	CASSAGRGSGNTIYF
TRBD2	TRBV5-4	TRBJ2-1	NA	TGTGCCAGCAGCTTGGAACTAGCGGGAGGACGCGGCAATGAGCAGTTCTTC	CASSLELAGGRGNEQFF
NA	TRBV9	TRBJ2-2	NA	TGTGCCAGCAGACGGGAGCCTATCACCGGGGAGCTGTTTTTT	CASRREPITGELFF
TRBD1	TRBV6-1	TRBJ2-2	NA	TGTGCCAGCAGAGTTGGACAGGGAGGAACCGGGGAGCTGTTTTTT	CASRVGQGGTGELFF
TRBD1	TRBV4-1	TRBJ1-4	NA	TGCGCCAGCAGCCAAGGACAGGGGGCCCCTGAAAAACTGTTTTTT	CASSQGQGAPEKLFF
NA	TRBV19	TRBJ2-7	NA	TGTGCCAGTAGTATCACAGGGTGGCGCAACGAGCAGTACTTC	CASSITGWRNEQYF
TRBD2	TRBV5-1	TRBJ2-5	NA	TGCGCCAGCAGCGCCGGGGGGTACCAAGAGACCCAGTACTTC	CASSAGGYQETQYF
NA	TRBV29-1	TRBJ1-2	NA	TGCAGCGTCGAGTCACAGTCCCTCAACTATGGCTACACCTTC	CSVESQSLNYGYTF
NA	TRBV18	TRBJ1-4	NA	TGTGCCAGCTCACCAGTTACAGATGAAAAACTGTTTTTT	CASSPVTDEKLFF